The T cell receptor beta chain under discussion was sequenced for a study of T cells in Graves' hyperthyroidism and ophthalmopathy. Study details: Initial diagnosis, before any treatment, was when peripheral blood was collected.

V was clipped by 4 bases and J by 5 bases; unmatched bases: 8. Germline V gene lookup returns CDR1 SGHDN and CDR2 FVKESK. There are 14 residues in the CDR3. Using RNA transcripts as the source, TCR beta CDR3 regions were amplified. An initial round of RT-PCR targeting the TCR CDR3 relied on the HTBI primer set. TCRdb itself ran the multiplex PCR reads through MiXCR, one entry per CDR3 protein. Here the sample spans 300,000 to 400,000 distinct CDR3 sequences, roughly a fifth being singletons. In the case of this clonotype: Its matching antigen is unknown.

Points from the study as a whole: A 13 V-J signature model discriminated ophthalmopathy versus stable hyperthyroidism.

Diagnoses used clinical symptoms, serum thyroxine and TRAb, thyroid ultrasound and orbital computed tomography. The TCR originated in a woman in her 50s with Graves' hyperthyroidism. The V and J genes are TRBV14 and TRBJ2-7; 7 nucleotides line up with TRBD1. Source material: blood. As DNA, the CDR3 is TGTGCCAGCAGCCTAACAGGGGACAGCCACGAGCAGTACTTC. It specifies CASSLTGDSHEQYF.